Reported below is one T cell receptor beta chain. The target antigen is unknown. This specimen comes from a study of response to subunit inactivated influenza vaccine. TCRdb independently ran MiXCR on the RT-PCR reads; one entry per CDR3 protein. Among some 640,000 distinct CDR3 sequences listed, about 15% were seen once. The study, taken as a whole, reports: Authors proposed each seasonal influenza vaccination draws in few new T cells.

The trim removed 7 bases at V and 5 bases at J, leaving 8 bases unmatched. The CDR3 length is 14 residues. The V gene's germline CDR1 is MNHEY and CDR2 SVGEGT. J is TRBJ2-1 and V is TRBV6-2 or TRBV6-3; 7 positions agree with TRBD2. Source: PBMCs from blood, taken approximately 15 days before vaccination. The receptor was isolated from a man aged 50-59 years who received an inactivated influenza vaccine. This CDR3 reads CASTGELANNEQFF. In nucleotides, the CDR3 is TGTGCCAGCACTGGTGAACTAGCGAACAATGAGCAGTTCTTC.